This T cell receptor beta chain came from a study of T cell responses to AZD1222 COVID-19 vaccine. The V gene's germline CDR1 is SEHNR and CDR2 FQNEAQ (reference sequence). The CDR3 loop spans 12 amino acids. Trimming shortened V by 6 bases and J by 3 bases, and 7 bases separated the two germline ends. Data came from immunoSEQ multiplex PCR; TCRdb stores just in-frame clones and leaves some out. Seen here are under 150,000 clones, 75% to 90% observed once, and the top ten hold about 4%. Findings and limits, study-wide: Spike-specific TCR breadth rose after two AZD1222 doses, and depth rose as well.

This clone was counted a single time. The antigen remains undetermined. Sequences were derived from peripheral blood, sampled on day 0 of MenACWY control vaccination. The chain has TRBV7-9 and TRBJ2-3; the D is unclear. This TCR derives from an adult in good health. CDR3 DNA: TGTGCCAGCAGTTTACTAACAGATACGCAGTATTTT. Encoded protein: CASSLLTDTQYF. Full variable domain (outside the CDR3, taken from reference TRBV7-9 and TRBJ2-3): DTGVSQNPRHKITKRGQNVTFRCDPISEHNRLYWYRQTLGQGPEFLTYFQNEAQLEKSRLLSDRFSAERPKGSFSTLEIQRTEQGDSAMYLCASSLLTDTQYFGPGTRLTVL.